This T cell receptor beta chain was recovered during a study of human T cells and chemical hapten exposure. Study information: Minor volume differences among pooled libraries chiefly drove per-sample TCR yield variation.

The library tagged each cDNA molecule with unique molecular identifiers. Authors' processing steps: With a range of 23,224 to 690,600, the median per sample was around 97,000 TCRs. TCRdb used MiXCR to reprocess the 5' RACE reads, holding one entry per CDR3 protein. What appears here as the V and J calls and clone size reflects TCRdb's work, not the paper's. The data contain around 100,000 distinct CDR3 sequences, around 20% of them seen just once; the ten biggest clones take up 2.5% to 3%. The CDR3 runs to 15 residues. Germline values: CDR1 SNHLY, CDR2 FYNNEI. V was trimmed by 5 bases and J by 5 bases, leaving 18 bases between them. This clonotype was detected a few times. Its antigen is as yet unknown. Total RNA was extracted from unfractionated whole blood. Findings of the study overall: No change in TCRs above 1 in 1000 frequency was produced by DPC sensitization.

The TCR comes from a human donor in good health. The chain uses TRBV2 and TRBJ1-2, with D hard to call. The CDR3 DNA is TGTGCCAGCAGTCAAACGGAGGGCGCGTGGTATGGCTACACCTTC. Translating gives CASSQTEGAWYGYTF.